Below, 6 T cell receptor beta chains from the same sample are listed, as sequenced in a study of blood T cell repertoires in COVID-19. TCRdb keeps only in-frame clones here, not all; method: immunoSEQ multiplex PCR. The sample lists approximately 210,000 clones, approximately 80% seen once, with roughly 4.3% in the top ten. Specimen: PBMCs or T cells enriched from blood (not recorded which). The receptors come from a man aged 25-45 years with acute COVID-19.

This clone was observed once. In DNA form, the CDR3 reads TGCGCCAGCAGCTTTGGACAGGGGGAAGAGACCCAGTACTTC. Translating it yields CASSFGQGEETQYF. This chain joins TRBV5-1 and TRBJ2-5; 10 nucleotides agree with TRBD1. The CDR3 extends over 14 amino acids. Trimming at V came to 2 bases and at J to 3 bases, leaving 1 base not matched to a gene. The germline CDR1 and CDR2 sequences are SGHRS and YFSETQ.

Notes on this clone: The DNA is omitted, as the CDR3 cannot be located on it reliably, and the CDR3 follows TCRdb's listing. The chain links TRBV11-3 to TRBJ2-7; the table assigns TRBD1, which was not confirmed against the DNA. Germline V CDR1 and CDR2: SGHNT, YENEEA. The CDR3 spans 18 residues, counting both ends. CDR3 amino acids: CARVGYVCGDRRSYEQYF.

This clone was counted only a few times. The chain uses TRBV5-1 and TRBJ1-1; no clear D. Germline CDR1 SGHRS, CDR2 YFSETQ. V was clipped by 0 bases and J by 1 base, with 10 bases between them. CDR3 length: 15 residues. The CDR3 sequence: CASSLEEVGNTEAFF. The CDR3, as DNA: TGCGCCAGCAGCTTGGAAGAGGTGGGGAACACTGAAGCTTTCTTT.

The chain's CDR3 is CASSPAGGAGTEAFF. Here the CDR3 DNA reads TGTGCCAGCTCACCAGCGGGGGGCGCGGGCACTGAAGCTTTCTTT. This chain uses TRBV18 with TRBJ1-1; a weak D match, TRBD1 (6 bases). The germline V gene encodes CDR1 KGHSH and CDR2 LQKENI. Trimming took off 2 bases at V and 4 bases at J, with 14 bases between the two ends. There are 15 residues in the CDR3.

This rearrangement joins TRBV29-1 to TRBJ1-1; D is ambiguous. With 0 bases removed from V and 0 bases from J, the gap between germline ends came to 5 bases. The CDR3 totals 13 residues. Germline CDR1 and CDR2: SQVTM and ANQGSEA. CDR3 loop: CSVEESLNTEAFF. The CDR3 coding sequence is TGCAGCGTTGAAGAGAGCTTGAACACTGAAGCTTTCTTT.

The chain couples TRBV5-5 to TRBJ2-6; tentatively, D is TRBD1 (5 bases). The CDR3 consists of 17 residues. V was pared by 9 bases and J by 4 bases, with 23 bases between. The germline V gene encodes CDR1 SGHKS and CDR2 YYEKEE (reference sequence). The chain's CDR3 is CATSGLTARPGANVLTF. The CDR3 region has the DNA TGTGCCACCTCCGGGCTGACAGCTCGACCCGGGGCCAACGTCCTGACTTTC.